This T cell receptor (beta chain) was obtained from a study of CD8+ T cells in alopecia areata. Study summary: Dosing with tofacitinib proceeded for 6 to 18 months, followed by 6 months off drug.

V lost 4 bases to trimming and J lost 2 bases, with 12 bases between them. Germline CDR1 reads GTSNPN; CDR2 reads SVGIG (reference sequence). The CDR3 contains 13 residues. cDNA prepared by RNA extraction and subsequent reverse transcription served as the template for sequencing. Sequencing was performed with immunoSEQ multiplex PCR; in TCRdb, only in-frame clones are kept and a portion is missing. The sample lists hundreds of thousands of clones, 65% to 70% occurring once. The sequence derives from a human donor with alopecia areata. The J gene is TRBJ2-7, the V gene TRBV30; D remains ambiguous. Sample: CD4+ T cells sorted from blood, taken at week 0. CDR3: CAWMTLSTYEQYF. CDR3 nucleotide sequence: TGTGCCTGGATGACCCTCAGTACCTACGAGCAGTACTTC.